This entry is about one T cell receptor beta chain. The data were taken from a study of response to subunit inactivated influenza vaccine. TCRdb redid the calling of the RT-PCR reads with MiXCR, one entry per CDR3 protein. The sample records fewer than 750,000 distinct CDR3 sequences, 12% to 15% being singletons. This CDR3 spans 14 amino acids. Per the germline V gene, CDR1 is MDHEN and CDR2 is SYDVKM. Trimming cost V 4 bases and J 2 bases, with 9 bases left between them. The genes are TRBV28 and TRBJ1-5; the D gene is possibly TRBD1 (5 bases). Sequencing used PBMCs from blood, obtained about 11 days after vaccination. The clonotype was recovered from a man aged 45-60 years who received an inactivated influenza vaccine. CDR3 in amino acids: CASSWGTGNQPQHF. CDR3 DNA sequence: TGTGCCAGCAGTTGGGGGACGGGCAATCAGCCCCAGCATTTT. The full variable domain, in which reference TRBV28 and TRBJ1-5 provide the parts outside the CDR3, is DVKVTQSSRYLVKRTGEKVFLECVQDMDHENMFWYRQDPGLGLRLIYFSYDVKMKEKGDIPEGYSVSREKKERFSLILESASTNQTSMYLCASSWGTGNQPQHFGDGTRLSIL.